The 23 T cell receptor beta chains below come from one sample, sequenced in a study of cytomegalovirus exposure and HLA in healthy donors. Vbeta (60) and Jbeta (13) primers were used in the PCR. Some clones are missing from TCRdb's copy, which holds only in-frame ones; the method was immunoSEQ multiplex PCR. Of nearly 200,000 clones detected, roughly 83% appear once; the ten largest clones hold 0.35% to 0.5%. What was sequenced was PBMCs. These receptors all stem from a male donor in good health and CMV-seropositive.

The genes are TRBV9 and TRBJ2-7; possible D gene TRBD2, 7 bases. Germline V gene data show CDR1 as SGDLS and CDR2 as YYNGEE. V was cut by 0 bases and J by 1 base, with 14 bases left in between. CDR3 length: 16 amino acids. As DNA, the CDR3 is TGTGCCAGCAGCGTAGGAGGGAGGGGGGGTTCCTACGAGCAGTACTTC. Amino acids: CASSVGGRGGSYEQYF.

The V and J genes are TRBV11-2 and TRBJ2-7; D ambiguous. There are 13 residues in the CDR3. CDR1 and CDR2 from the germline V gene are SGHAT and FQNNGV. The V end was cut by 0 bases, the J end by 5 bases, with 8 bases between. CDR3 in amino acids: CASSLDPGNEQYF. CDR3 nucleotide sequence: TGTGCCAGCAGCTTAGACCCAGGAAACGAGCAGTACTTC.

This chain uses TRBV9 with TRBJ2-3; TRBD1 aligns across 9 bases. The germline V gene encodes CDR1 SGDLS and CDR2 YYNGEE. V lost 6 bases and J lost 2; bases outside the gene matches: 7. The CDR3 spans 15 residues. CDR3 amino acids: CASTARDRVTDTQYF. Written as DNA, the CDR3 is TGTGCCAGCACAGCCCGGGACAGGGTCACAGATACGCAGTATTTT.

The V call is TRBV2, the J call TRBJ1-2; D is unclear. V was shortened by 7 bases and J by 2 bases, with 17 bases between the two germline ends. Germline loops: CDR1 SNHLY, CDR2 FYNNEI. This CDR3 is built from 15 residues. CDR3 DNA sequence: TGTGCCAGCACCCTCCGGACTGAATCAAACTATGGCTACACCTTC. This encodes CASTLRTESNYGYTF.

The chain uses TRBV2 and TRBJ2-3; tentative D call: TRBD1 (6 bases). CDR3 size: 16 residues. V lost 6 bases and J lost 3, with 19 bases in between. Germline CDR1 reads SNHLY; CDR2 reads FYNNEI. CDR3 DNA: TGTGCCAGCAGGCACAGGGCTCTTCCCCCTACAGATACGCAGTATTTT. This codes for CASRHRALPPTDTQYF.

The chain uses TRBV19 and TRBJ2-7; D gene unclear. Germline CDR1 reads LNHDA; CDR2 reads SQIVND (reference sequence). V dropped 2 bases and J dropped 3 bases, with 11 bases sitting between them. This CDR3 has 14 amino acids. CDR3 coding DNA: TGTGCCAGTAGTATATCTAATTTGGTCTACGAGCAGTACTTC. This sequence encodes CASSISNLVYEQYF.

V is TRBV4-1 and J is TRBJ2-7; D is ambiguous. The germline V gene encodes CDR1 MGHRA and CDR2 YSYEKL. The CDR3 contains 15 residues. V lost 2 bases and J 3 bases, leaving 14 bases between the germline ends. The CDR3 DNA reads TGCGCCAGCAGCCAACGAGCTTACCCCCTCTACGAGCAGTACTTC. As protein: CASSQRAYPLYEQYF.

The rearrangement links TRBV9 to TRBJ1-1; D gene unclear. Germline V gives CDR1 SGDLS, CDR2 YYNGEE. V lost 0 bases to trimming and J lost 0 bases, with 18 bases between them. The CDR3 totals 18 residues. CDR3 protein: CASSVADPSVEMNTEAFF. The CDR3 DNA reads TGTGCCAGCAGCGTAGCTGACCCCTCCGTGGAGATGAACACTGAAGCTTTCTTT.

DNA for the CDR3: TGTGCCAGCAGCCCATTGCAGGGGATGAACACTGAAGCTTTCTTT. It is translated as CASSPLQGMNTEAFF. The chain uses TRBV7-6 and TRBJ1-1; D possibly corresponds to TRBD1 (6 bases). This CDR3 has 15 amino acids. V lost 5 bases, J lost 0 bases, and 13 bases lay in between. Germline V gene data show CDR1 as SGHVS and CDR2 as FNYEAQ.

The rearrangement links TRBV19 to TRBJ2-3; 7 bases line up with TRBD2. The length of the CDR3 is 16 residues. Germline CDR1 LNHDA, CDR2 SQIVND (reference sequence). V shed 2 bases, J shed 0 bases, and the junction held 5 bases outside the gene matches. The CDR3 reads CASSILAGVSTDTQYF. The CDR3 DNA reads as TGTGCCAGTAGTATATTGGCGGGGGTTAGCACAGATACGCAGTATTTT.

The V call is TRBV5-5, the J call TRBJ2-5, with unresolved D. With 3 bases removed from V and 5 bases from J, the gap between germline ends came to 5 bases. In germline, CDR1 is SGHKS, CDR2 YYEKEE (reference sequence). This CDR3 has 11 residues. Written as DNA, the CDR3 is TGTGCCAGCAGCTCGTTGGAGACCCAGTACTTC. It is translated as CASSSLETQYF.

The chain combines TRBV14 with TRBJ1-4; TRBD1 agrees at 8 bases. CDR1 and CDR2 (germline): SGHDN, FVKESK. V was pared by 3 bases and J by 5 bases, with 14 bases of the junction left unmatched. This CDR3 has 18 amino acids. As DNA, the CDR3 is TGTGCCAGCAGCCAGTCACCCCGTGGGACAGGCCTGAATGAAAAACTGTTTTTT. Protein: CASSQSPRGTGLNEKLFF. The full variable domain, completed using reference TRBV14 and TRBJ1-4, is EAGVTQFPSHSVIEKGQTVTLRCDPISGHDNLYWYRRVMGKEIKFLLHFVKESKQDESGMPNNRFLAERTGGTYSTLKVQPAELEDSGVYFCASSQSPRGTGLNEKLFFGSGTQLSVL.

The CDR3 spells CASSRGGNTEAFF. The CDR3 bases are TGTGCCAGCAGCCGAGGGGGGAACACTGAAGCTTTCTTT. V and J are TRBV11-3 and TRBJ1-1; TRBD1 is a possible D gene (6 bases). Germline V gene data show CDR1 as SGHNT and CDR2 as YENEEA. CDR3 length: 13 residues. V was trimmed by 5 bases and J by 1 base, leaving 8 bases between them.

The chain couples TRBV7-8 to TRBJ1-1; D gene ambiguous. The V and J ends lost 1 base and 0 bases respectively, with 9 bases between them. The CDR3 runs to 15 residues. From germline, CDR1 is SGHVS and CDR2 FQNEAQ. The CDR3 is CASSLGGGLNTEAFF. The CDR3, as DNA: TGTGCCAGCAGCTTAGGAGGCGGTCTGAACACTGAAGCTTTCTTT.

The chain links TRBV6-5 to TRBJ2-5; D is perhaps TRBD2 (5 bases). TRBJ2-7 explains the end of the DNA better; the J call may be wrong. In germline, CDR1 is MNHEY, CDR2 SVGAGI. The CDR3 length is 13 residues. The CDR3: CASAATPAGEQYF. CDR3 coding DNA: TGTGCCAGCGCCGCGACACCGGCGGGCGAGCAGTACTTC.

The chain carries TRBV9 and TRBJ2-1, with D possibly being TRBD2 (5 bases). CDR1 is SGDLS and CDR2 is YYNGEE in the germline V gene. This CDR3 comprises 16 residues. Trimming cost V 3 bases and J 6 bases, with 19 bases left between them. DNA for the CDR3: TGTGCCAGCAGCGGAGCCGGGCTTAGAGGGATCAATGAGCAGTTCTTC. This codes for CASSGAGLRGINEQFF.

The chain employs TRBV6-5 and TRBJ1-5; D gene unclear. Germline CDR1 and CDR2: MNHEY and SVGAGI. The CDR3 covers 12 residues. The V gene lost 8 bases and the J gene lost 0 bases, with 5 bases spanning the gap. The chain's CDR3 is CASHGSNQPQHF. CDR3 DNA: TGTGCCAGCCACGGTAGCAATCAGCCCCAGCATTTT.

This clone was found once. The chain employs TRBV7-9 and TRBJ1-2; D is uncertain. CDR3 size: 15 residues. CDR1 is SEHNR and CDR2 is FQNEAQ in the germline V gene (reference sequence). The V gene lost 1 base and the J gene lost 4 bases, with 13 bases spanning the gap. DNA for the CDR3: TGTGCCAGCAGCTTAGGCCTTCGAGCCGGCTATGGCTACACCTTC. This codes for CASSLGLRAGYGYTF. The entire variable domain, with the rest obtained from reference TRBV7-9 and TRBJ1-2, is as follows: DTGVSQNPRHKITKRGQNVTFRCDPISEHNRLYWYRQTLGQGPEFLTYFQNEAQLEKSRLLSDRFSAERPKGSFSTLEIQRTEQGDSAMYLCASSLGLRAGYGYTFGSGTRLTVV.

The CDR3 is CASSSPLAGNTGELFF. The CDR3 DNA reads as TGTGCCAGCAGTTCCCCCCTAGCGGGGAACACCGGGGAGCTGTTTTTT. The chain combines TRBV28 with TRBJ2-2; TRBD2 aligns across 8 bases. Germline V gene sequence: CDR1 MDHEN, CDR2 SYDVKM. The CDR3 covers 16 residues. The V and J ends lost 4 bases and 1 base, in that order; junction bases with no gene match: 5.

This clone showed up just a few times. One end of the junction does not line up with germline, which may come from a read error. The chain joins TRBV7-9 to TRBJ2-7; 14 bases line up with TRBD2. Germline V CDR1 and CDR2: SEHNR, FQNEAQ (reference sequence). This CDR3 comprises 17 residues. This chain's CDR3 is CSSSPGTSGSFSHEQYF. DNA for the CDR3: TGTTCCAGCAGCCCCGGGACTAGCGGGAGTTTTTCCCACGAGCAGTACTTC.

The J gene is TRBJ2-2, the V gene TRBV5-4, with a possible D match to TRBD1 (7 bases). This CDR3 spans 16 amino acids. Trimming left V 4 bases short and J 4 bases short, with 17 bases between. Germline V lookup: CDR1 SGHNT, CDR2 YYREEE (reference sequence). The CDR3 DNA sequence: TGTGCCAGCAGCCTGCAGACAGGGAGGACCACCGGGGAGCTGTTTTTT. It translates to CASSLQTGRTTGELFF.

V and J are TRBV4-1 and TRBJ2-7, with TRBD1 as a possible D gene (5 bases). Germline CDR1 is MGHRA and CDR2 is YSYEKL. Trimming removed 2 bases at V and 3 bases at J, with 11 bases between. The CDR3 spans 14 residues. The chain's CDR3 is CASSQPAGNYEQYF. CDR3 in DNA: TGCGCCAGCAGCCAACCCGCAGGGAACTACGAGCAGTACTTC.

The chain recombines TRBV10-3 with TRBJ2-2; D uncertain. The CDR3 sequence is 16 residues long. The ends were cut back, 0 bases at V and 7 bases at J, with 15 bases in the middle. The germline V gene has CDR1 ENHRY and CDR2 SYGVKD. CDR3 region: CAISESVGSGDGELFF. In DNA form, the CDR3 reads TGTGCCATCAGTGAGTCGGTCGGGTCGGGTGACGGGGAGCTGTTTTTT.